The 3 T cell receptor beta chains in this list originate from one sample, sequenced in a study of blood T cell repertoires in COVID-19. Sequencing used immunoSEQ multiplex PCR; TCRdb keeps in-frame clones, though not all of them. Of about 95,000 clones in the sample, about 84% were seen once. The sequencing sample was made of peripheral blood. The receptors originated from a human donor in a cohort sampled during active COVID-19.

The CDR3 region has the DNA TGCGCCAGCAGCCTACCGGACAGGGCGGAGTCCACCGGGGAGCTGTTTTTT. Its translation: CASSLPDRAESTGELFF. This chain connects TRBV5-1 to TRBJ2-2, with 8 positions matching TRBD1. J gave up 4 bases and V 4 bases, and 12 bases lay outside the gene matches. The germline V gene encodes CDR1 SGHRS and CDR2 YFSETQ. The CDR3 loop spans 17 amino acids.

The rearrangement uses TRBV6-2 or TRBV6-3 and TRBJ2-7, with 7 bases matching TRBD1. The CDR3 covers 15 residues. J gave up 3 bases and V 6 bases, and 11 bases lay outside the gene matches. Germline loops: CDR1 MNHEY, CDR2 SVGEGT. The chain's CDR3 is CASSSRGPIDYEQYF. CDR3 nucleotide sequence: TGTGCCAGCAGCTCGAGGGGGCCAATTGACTACGAGCAGTACTTC.

This rearrangement joins TRBV29-1 to TRBJ1-3; D is perhaps TRBD1 (6 bases). Germline V gene data show CDR1 as SQVTM and CDR2 as ANQGSEA. The CDR3 sequence is 15 residues long. V was cut by 6 bases and J by 0 bases, with 15 bases left in between. CDR3 DNA: TGCAGCGTGAGGGACACCTTGAGCTCTGGAAACACCATATATTTT. It encodes CSVRDTLSSGNTIYF.